This T cell receptor (beta chain) was identified during a study of beta chain features in type 1 diabetes. Every bit of the isolated RNA underwent reverse transcription, so sequencing read expressed TCRB transcripts. Sequencing used immunoSEQ multiplex PCR; TCRdb keeps in-frame clones, though not all of them. The data contain hundreds of thousands of clones, roughly 12% of them singletons. The V end lost 4 bases, the J end lost 6 bases, and 11 bases lay between the germline ends. This CDR3 has 13 residues. Looked up from germline, CDR1 is SGHNT and CDR2 is YENEEA. The sequenced material came from naive CD4+ T cells from blood. The source of this sequence is a young man in good health. The gene calls are TRBV11-3 and TRBJ2-3, with D hard to call. The DNA of the CDR3 is TGTGCCAGCAGCTATATGGCCGGGGATACGCAGTATTTT. Residues: CASSYMAGDTQYF.